These 14 T cell receptor beta chains were sequenced from one sample in a study of T-cell memory formation after mild COVID-19. TCRdb reprocessed the 5' RACE reads via MiXCR and lists one record per CDR3 protein. The table shows a few hundred thousand distinct CDR3 sequences, with around a fifth occurring only once. The sample comprised PBMCs or a T cell subset sorted from them (not recorded which). These receptors all stem from an adult woman who had mild COVID-19 (a few samples of this study predate the infection). Cell type and time point are not known.

V usage is TRBV30 and J usage is TRBJ2-3, with D maybe TRBD2 (6 bases). Trimming pared 4 bases from V and 0 bases from J, leaving 14 bases between. Germline loops: CDR1 GTSNPN, CDR2 SVGIG (reference sequence). The CDR3 loop spans 15 amino acids. The CDR3 sequence is CAWTVGGTSTDTQYF. CDR3 coding DNA: TGTGCCTGGACCGTTGGGGGGACTAGCACAGATACGCAGTATTTT.

The V call is TRBV27, the J call TRBJ2-1; no clear D. Germline V gene lookup returns CDR1 MNHEY and CDR2 SMNVEV (reference sequence). The CDR3 has 17 amino acids. Trimming stripped 0 bases from V and 0 bases from J, with 12 bases between. CDR3 nucleotide sequence: TGTGCCAGCAGTTTATCGCATTCGGAGAGCTCCTACAATGAGCAGTTCTTC. Its translation: CASSLSHSESSYNEQFF.

The table lists this clonotype with a few counts. The V and J genes are TRBV3-1 and TRBJ2-5; TRBD2 agrees at 7 bases. V dropped 4 bases and J dropped 5; count of bases not matched to a gene: 7. The CDR3 is 14 residues long. The germline gives CDR1 LGHDT, CDR2 YNNKEL (reference sequence). CDR3 amino acids: CASSLSGAGETQYF. The CDR3 DNA reads TGTGCCAGCAGCCTCAGCGGGGCGGGGGAGACCCAGTACTTC.

The V and J genes are TRBV4-1 and TRBJ1-2; D gene uncertain. The germline V and J ends were trimmed by 2 bases and 0 bases, with 22 bases remaining between them. Germline V gives CDR1 MGHRA, CDR2 YSYEKL. There are 19 residues in the CDR3. In nucleotides, the CDR3 is TGCGCCAGCAGCCAAAGAACAGCACCGAGGGTTTGGGCTAACTATGGCTACACCTTC. Its translation: CASSQRTAPRVWANYGYTF.

This clonotype has at least ten counts. This chain uses TRBV7-2 with TRBJ2-1, with TRBD2 matching 10 bases. Per germline, CDR1 SGHTA and CDR2 FQGNSA. The trim removed 4 bases at V and 9 bases at J, leaving 6 bases unmatched. The CDR3 length is 14 residues. The DNA of the CDR3 is TGTGCCAGCAGCTCTAGCGGGAGTTCCCCTGAGCAGTTCTTC. Translated: CASSSSGSSPEQFF. Looking up the rest from reference TRBV7-2 and TRBJ2-1 gives the full variable domain: GAGVSQSPSNKVTEKGKDVELRCDPISGHTALYWYRQSLGQGLEFLIYFQGNSAPDKSGLPSDRFSAERTGGSVSTLTIQRTQQEDSAVYLCASSSSGSSPEQFFGPGTRLTVL.

This clonotype came up a few times. The chain links TRBV6-6 to TRBJ2-1, with 12 bases that match TRBD2. J gave up 6 bases and V 7 bases, and 4 bases lay outside the gene matches. This CDR3 spans 14 amino acids. The V gene's germline CDR1 is MNHNY and CDR2 SVGAGI (reference sequence). CDR3 residues: CASILTSGSNEQFF. The DNA for the CDR3 is TGTGCCAGCATCCTGACTAGCGGGAGCAATGAGCAGTTCTTC.

This clonotype came up a few times. Here the CDR3 reads CASSTGQGNMNTEAFF. The CDR3 DNA reads TGTGCCAGTAGTACCGGACAGGGGAACATGAACACTGAAGCTTTCTTT. The chain joins TRBV19 to TRBJ1-1, with 9 bases lining up with TRBD1. This CDR3 is built from 16 residues. Trimming removed 4 bases from V and 0 bases from J; junction bases left unmatched: 6. Germline V gene sequence: CDR1 LNHDA, CDR2 SQIVND (reference sequence). Together with reference TRBV19 and TRBJ1-1, the CDR3 gives the full variable domain: DGGITQSPKYLFRKEGQNVTLSCEQNLNHDAMYWYRQDPGQGLRLIYYSQIVNDFQKGDIAEGYSVSREKKESFPLTVTSAQKNPTAFYLCASSTGQGNMNTEAFFGQGTRLTVV.

The chain uses TRBV9 and TRBJ2-3; 11 bases map to TRBD2. V shed 3 bases and J 3 bases; nucleotides not matched to a gene: 6. From germline, CDR1 is SGDLS and CDR2 YYNGEE. This CDR3 contains 16 residues. As DNA, the CDR3 is TGTGCCAGCAGCGCTGGGACTAGCGGACCAACAGATACGCAGTATTTT. It translates to CASSAGTSGPTDTQYF.

This clonotype has more than one count but fewer than ten. This chain links TRBV5-1 with TRBJ2-3; tentatively, D is TRBD1 (6 bases). Trimming left V 1 base short and J 2 bases short, with 11 bases between. CDR1 SGHRS and CDR2 YFSETQ come from the germline V gene. The length of the CDR3 is 15 residues. CDR3 sequence (DNA): TGCGCCAGCAGCTTGCAGGGGACCCTCACAGATACGCAGTATTTT. This gives the protein CASSLQGTLTDTQYF.

Only a few counts were recorded for this clonotype. This chain connects TRBV2 to TRBJ1-3; TRBD1 aligns across 12 bases. Germline CDR1 and CDR2: SNHLY and FYNNEI. The CDR3 covers 19 residues. The CDR3 loop is CASSFLLGQGATSGNTIYF. The CDR3, as DNA: TGTGCTTCCAGCTTTCTCTTGGGACAGGGGGCTACCTCTGGAAACACCATATATTTT.

A few counts support this clonotype. This sequence joins TRBV10-3 and TRBJ2-7, with TRBD2 matching over 7 bases. The junction had 7 bases not matched to a gene; V was cut back by 7 bases and J by 4 bases. The CDR3 has 13 amino acids. Germline V gene data show CDR1 as ENHRY and CDR2 as SYGVKD. CDR3 sequence (DNA): TGTGCCATCACGCCGGGAGCGGGATACGAGCAGTACTTC. This translates into CAITPGAGYEQYF.

CDR3 nucleotide sequence: TGTGCCAGCAGTCCCGGAGGGGGATCTGGAAACACCATATATTTT. Protein: CASSPGGGSGNTIYF. The chain links TRBV6-2 or TRBV6-3 to TRBJ1-3; TRBD1 might be the D (6 bases). This CDR3 contains 15 residues. Between the trimmed V and J ends, which lost 5 bases and 1 base, there was a span of 12 bases. Germline lookup yields CDR1 MNHEY and CDR2 SVGEGT.

This clonotype came up a few times. The chain couples TRBV12-3 or TRBV12-4 to TRBJ1-5; TRBD1 matches 9 bases. The CDR3 has 16 amino acids. Losses at the gene ends were 3 bases for V and 6 bases for J; bases not matched to a gene: 9. The CDR3, as DNA: TGTGCCAGCAGTTTCGTAGTGACAGGGGGAAGTCAGCCCCAGCATTTT. Its translation: CASSFVVTGGSQPQHF.

This clonotype came up a few times. This chain joins TRBV7-2 and TRBJ2-7, with 7 nucleotides matching TRBD1. Germline loops: CDR1 SGHTA, CDR2 FQGNSA. Unmatched junction bases numbered 7, after V lost 2 bases and J lost 3 bases. The CDR3 spans 15 residues. CDR3 coding DNA: TGTGCCAGCAGCTTAAAGGGGACAGCGTACTACGAGCAGTACTTC. It specifies CASSLKGTAYYEQYF. Full variable domain (remainder filled in from reference TRBV7-2 and TRBJ2-7): GAGVSQSPSNKVTEKGKDVELRCDPISGHTALYWYRQSLGQGLEFLIYFQGNSAPDKSGLPSDRFSAERTGGSVSTLTIQRTQQEDSAVYLCASSLKGTAYYEQYFGPGTRLTVT.